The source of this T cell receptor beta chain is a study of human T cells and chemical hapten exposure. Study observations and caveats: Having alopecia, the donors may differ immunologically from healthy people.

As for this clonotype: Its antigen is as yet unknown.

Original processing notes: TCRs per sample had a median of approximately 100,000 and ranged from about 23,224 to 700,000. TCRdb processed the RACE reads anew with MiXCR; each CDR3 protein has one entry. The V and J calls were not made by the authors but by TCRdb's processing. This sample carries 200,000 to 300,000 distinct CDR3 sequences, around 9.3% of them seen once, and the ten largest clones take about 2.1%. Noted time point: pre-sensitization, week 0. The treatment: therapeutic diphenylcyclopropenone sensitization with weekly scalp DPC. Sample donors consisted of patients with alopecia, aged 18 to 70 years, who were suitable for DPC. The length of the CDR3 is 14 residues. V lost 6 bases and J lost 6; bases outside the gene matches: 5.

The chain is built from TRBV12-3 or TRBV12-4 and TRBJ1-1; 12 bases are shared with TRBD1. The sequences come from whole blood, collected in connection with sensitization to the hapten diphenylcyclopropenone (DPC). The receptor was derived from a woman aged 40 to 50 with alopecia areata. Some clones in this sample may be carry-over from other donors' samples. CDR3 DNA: TGTGCCAGCAGGGGACAGGGGGCTGGTTCTGAAGCTTTCTTT. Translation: CASRGQGAGSEAFF.